Each of the 26 T cell receptor beta chains below was sequenced from the same sample in a study of T-cell reconstitution after alpha-beta-depleted transplantation in children (dated by TCRdb to about 2016). The library was prepared using PCR. Sequencer: Illumina HiSeq 2500. TCR libraries were prepared with molecular barcoding, using unique molecular identifiers to normalize TCRbeta repertoire quantification. TCRdb ran its own pipeline on the public reads, namely fastp trimming at Q25 and MiXCR clone calling, and kept in-frame beta chains. A single entry per CDR3 protein holds the most common genes and DNA from its merged rows. The sample table shows some 490,000 distinct CDR3 sequences, and approximately 13% are seen once. The top ten hold over 5.5% of the sample. The sequences come from PBMCs from the stem cell graft donor, collected from the stem cell graft. These receptor sequences come from a human donor who donated a stem cell graft to a child with combined immunodeficiency.

The J gene is TRBJ2-7, the V gene TRBV12-3 or TRBV12-4; TRBD1 is a possible D gene (7 bases). V lost 1 base and J lost 4, with 14 bases in between. The CDR3 consists of 15 residues. This CDR3 is CASSLDPRGAYEQYF. The CDR3 nucleotides are TGTGCCAGCAGTTTAGATCCCAGGGGGGCATACGAGCAGTACTTC.

Note on this clonotype: A read error may be the cause here, since a much bigger clone is one base away. V and J are TRBV7-8 and TRBJ2-1; 7 bases are shared with TRBD1. The V gene's germline CDR1 is SGHVS and CDR2 FQNEAQ. This CDR3 contains 12 residues. The CDR3 loop reads CASSVRGNERFF. CDR3 DNA sequence: TGTGCCAGCAGCGTCAGGGGGAATGAGCGGTTCTTC.

The chain employs TRBV12-3 or TRBV12-4 and TRBJ1-1; 7 bases map to TRBD1. Trimming cost V 4 bases and J 0 bases; bases outside gene matches: 5. This CDR3 has 15 residues. The CDR3 DNA reads TGTGCCAGCAGTTCCAGAGGACAGGTGAACACTGAAGCTTTCTTT. This sequence encodes CASSSRGQVNTEAFF.

This clonotype has just a few counts. The CDR3 here is CASSPFSGTPYEQYF. CDR3 DNA: TGTGCCAGCAGCCCTTTTAGCGGGACCCCCTACGAGCAGTACTTC. This rearrangement joins TRBV7-8 to TRBJ2-7; TRBD2 agrees at 8 bases. The CDR3 covers 15 residues. CDR1 and CDR2 from the germline V gene are SGHVS and FQNEAQ. Trimming cost V 5 bases and J 2 bases; bases outside gene matches: 8.

This clonotype was seen at least ten times. The J gene is TRBJ2-1, the V gene TRBV14; D may be TRBD2 (5 bases). CDR1 is SGHDN and CDR2 is FVKESK in the germline V gene. CDR3 length: 15 residues. V was pared by 7 bases and J by 11 bases, with 24 bases between. The CDR3 sequence is CASTPFRSVGEKQFF. The CDR3 coding sequence is TGTGCCAGCACCCCCTTTAGGTCTGTGGGAGAGAAGCAGTTCTTC.

This clonotype was observed at least ten times. This chain joins TRBV6-5 and TRBJ1-4, with a possible D match to TRBD1 (6 bases). This CDR3 region has 12 residues. The germline V and J ends were trimmed by 5 bases and 12 bases, with 13 bases remaining between them. Germline CDR1 is MNHEY and CDR2 is SVGAGI. CDR3 region: CASSAQGLELFF. CDR3 bases: TGTGCCAGCAGTGCCCAGGGGCTCGAACTGTTTTTT.

This clonotype was detected many times. This sequence joins TRBV10-3 and TRBJ2-2, with D tentatively TRBD2 (5 bases). The V gene lost 5 bases and the J gene lost 5 bases, with 12 bases spanning the gap. The CDR3 extends over 14 amino acids. Germline CDR1 ENHRY, CDR2 SYGVKD. DNA for the CDR3: TGTGCCATCAGTCCGTCAGAGGGAACCGGGGAGCTGTTTTTT. Its protein product is CAISPSEGTGELFF.

This clonotype was seen only a few times. The rearrangement joins TRBV7-2 to TRBJ1-4, with 7 bases matching TRBD1. V shed 6 bases and J 1 base; nucleotides not matched to a gene: 2. The germline CDR1 and CDR2 sequences are SGHTA and FQGNSA. The CDR3 is 14 amino acids. CDR3 loop: CASRPGGTNEKLFF. DNA of the CDR3: TGTGCCAGCAGACCAGGGGGAACTAATGAAAAACTGTTTTTT.

There are many counts of this clonotype. V is TRBV29-1 and J is TRBJ2-3; no definite D call. Deletions cut 7 bases from V and 2 bases from J, with 13 bases between. The CDR3 length is 13 residues. Germline-derived CDR1 and CDR2 are SQVTM and ANQGSEA. The CDR3 DNA is TGCAGCGCCGTAGGGCCCGACACAGATACGCAGTATTTT. Translating gives CSAVGPDTDTQYF.

This clonotype was observed at least ten times. This chain connects TRBV9 to TRBJ2-7, with 9 positions matching TRBD2. The germline gives CDR1 SGDLS, CDR2 YYNGEE. Unmatched junction bases numbered 17, after V lost 4 bases and J lost 3 bases. The CDR3 contains 18 residues. This CDR3 reads CASSPASSILAGIYEQYF. In DNA form, the CDR3 reads TGTGCCAGCAGCCCAGCGTCCTCAATCCTAGCGGGGATCTACGAGCAGTACTTC.

The chain carries TRBV5-1 and TRBJ2-7; either TRBD1 or TRBD2 may supply D (5 bases each). This CDR3 contains 14 residues. Germline V gives CDR1 SGHRS, CDR2 YFSETQ. V was clipped by 4 bases and J by 3 bases, with 14 bases between them. In nucleotides, the CDR3 is TGCGCCAGCAGCGTAAGGGACGCCGGCTACGAGCAGTACTTC. Amino acid sequence: CASSVRDAGYEQYF.

This clonotype has just a few counts. V usage is TRBV20-1 and J usage is TRBJ2-6; tentatively, D is TRBD1 (5 bases). V was cut by 5 bases and J by 4 bases, with 18 bases left in between. Germline loops: CDR1 DFQATT, CDR2 SNEGSKA (reference sequence). The CDR3 spans 16 residues. DNA of the CDR3: TGCAGTGCTCTTCTGACCCCCAGGGAAGGGGCCAACGTCCTGACTTTC. Translating it yields CSALLTPREGANVLTF.

The chain combines TRBV27 with TRBJ2-7, with D perhaps matching TRBD2 (5 bases). V lost 2 bases and J 2 bases, leaving 13 bases between the germline ends. Germline V gene data show CDR1 as MNHEY and CDR2 as SMNVEV (reference sequence). CDR3 length: 15 amino acids. CDR3 loop: CASSLPGTPAYEQYF. CDR3 nucleotides: TGTGCCAGCAGTTTACCGGGAACGCCAGCCTACGAGCAGTACTTC.

Concerning this clonotype itself: One junction end disagrees with the germline gene, perhaps due to a read error. This chain uses TRBV11-2 with TRBJ2-1; D might be TRBD1 or TRBD2, each matching 5 bases. The V gene's germline CDR1 is SGHAT and CDR2 FQNNGV. The CDR3 is 12 amino acids. The CDR3 sequence is CASSSPTGTRNF. Written as DNA, the CDR3 is TGTGCCAGCAGCTCACCGACCGGGACGAGGAACTTC.

The genes are TRBV11-2 and TRBJ1-2; D unresolved. The CDR3 runs to 17 residues. Between the trimmed V and J ends, which lost 5 bases and 4 bases, there was a span of 23 bases. Germline CDR1 and CDR2: SGHAT and FQNNGV. CDR3 in DNA: TGTGCCAGCAGCCCGAGCCGACAAGAGGCACGTGTCTATGGCTACACCTTC. It encodes CASSPSRQEARVYGYTF.

This clonotype has only a few counts. The J gene is TRBJ2-1, the V gene TRBV29-1; D not certain. Trimming shortened V by 3 bases and J by 3 bases, and 6 bases separated the two germline ends. This CDR3 region has 12 residues. Germline V gives CDR1 SQVTM, CDR2 ANQGSEA. DNA of the CDR3: TGCAGCGTTGATGTCTACTACAATGAGCAGTTCTTC. Its protein product is CSVDVYYNEQFF.

This clonotype occurred a few times. The chain combines TRBV7-6 with TRBJ2-2, with D hard to call. The CDR3 length is 15 residues. From germline, CDR1 is SGHVS and CDR2 FNYEAQ. V was shortened by 2 bases and J by 5 bases, with 12 bases between the two germline ends. The CDR3 region has the DNA TGTGCCAGCAGCTTAATTCGGCGTGGGACCGGGGAGCTGTTTTTT. Amino acid sequence: CASSLIRRGTGELFF.

The chain recombines TRBV20-1 with TRBJ1-1, with D tentatively TRBD1 (6 bases). This CDR3 has 13 residues. Trimming removed 3 bases from V and 5 bases from J, with 13 bases in between. Germline CDR1 reads DFQATT; CDR2 reads SNEGSKA (reference sequence). CDR3 in DNA: TGCAGTGCTAGGTCCAGGGGTTTTACTGAAGCTTTCTTT. Amino acid sequence: CSARSRGFTEAFF.

Details on this clonotype: A much larger clone sits a single nucleotide away, making a read error possible. The chain joins TRBV6-1 to TRBJ1-6; tentatively, D is TRBD1 (5 bases). The V end lost 7 bases, the J end lost 6 bases, and 10 bases lay between the germline ends. Germline CDR1 MNHNS, CDR2 SASEGT. The CDR3 length is 13 residues. CDR3 protein: CASMRQINSPLHF. The CDR3 DNA reads TGTGCCAGCATGAGACAGATTAATTCACCCCTCCACTTT.

The V gene is TRBV6-1, the J gene TRBJ1-1; 7 nucleotides agree with TRBD1. CDR1 and CDR2 (germline): MNHNS, SASEGT. The ends lost 8 bases at V and 1 base at J; junction bases unmatched: 4. The CDR3 loop spans 13 amino acids. The CDR3 spells CASFSGGNTEAFF. The CDR3 region has the DNA TGTGCCAGCTTTTCAGGGGGGAACACTGAAGCTTTCTTT.

There are a few counts of this clonotype. V and J are TRBV24-1 and TRBJ1-5, with D possibly matching TRBD1 (5 bases). There are 16 residues in the CDR3. Trimming removed 3 bases at V and 1 base at J, with 12 bases between. Germline CDR1 and CDR2: KGHDR and SFDVKD. This CDR3 is CATSDLGHPSNQPQHF. As DNA, the CDR3 is TGTGCCACCAGTGATCTAGGACATCCCAGCAATCAGCCCCAGCATTTT.

In its sample, this clonotype was seen many times. This sequence joins TRBV7-8 and TRBJ2-5; D is possibly TRBD2 (6 bases). The CDR3 spans 14 residues. The germline V gene has CDR1 SGHVS and CDR2 FQNEAQ. Trimming took 1 base from V and 6 from J, leaving 12 bases between them. The CDR3 loop reads CASSLVGEAKTQYF. The CDR3, as DNA: TGTGCCAGCAGCTTAGTAGGGGAGGCGAAGACCCAGTACTTC.

CDR3 residues: CASSLAPGAGGPTGELFF. For the CDR3, the DNA is TGTGCCAGCAGCTTGGCCCCCGGGGCGGGGGGGCCCACCGGGGAGCTGTTTTTT. V is TRBV5-4 and J is TRBJ2-2; 9 positions match TRBD2. The CDR3 contains 18 residues. The V segment lost 0 bases and the J segment 4 bases; nucleotides outside the gene matches: 10. The germline gives CDR1 SGHNT, CDR2 YYREEE (reference sequence). The complete variable domain, with remaining parts taken from reference TRBV5-4 and TRBJ2-2, reads ETGVTQSPTHLIKTRGQQVTLRCSSQSGHNTVSWYQQALGQGPQFIFQYYREEENGRGNFPPRFSGLQFPNYSSELNVNALELDDSALYLCASSLAPGAGGPTGELFFGEGSRLTVL.

The V gene is TRBV4-3, the J gene TRBJ2-7; D tentatively reads TRBD1 or TRBD2 (5 bases each). The CDR3 is made up of 15 amino acids. In germline, CDR1 is LGHNA, CDR2 YSLEER. Trimming removed 1 base at V and 5 bases at J, with 15 bases between. CDR3 region: CASSQGTRETDEQYF. In nucleotides, the CDR3 is TGCGCCAGCAGCCAAGGGACAAGGGAGACGGACGAGCAGTACTTC.

The chain carries TRBV25-1 and TRBJ1-3; D remains unclear. Trimming cost V 0 bases and J 9 bases, with 12 bases left between them. Germline CDR1 reads MGHDK; CDR2 reads SYGVNS. This CDR3 has 14 amino acids. The CDR3 loop is CASSEYGRRGTIYF. The CDR3 coding sequence is TGTGCCAGCAGTGAATATGGCCGCCGTGGCACCATATATTTT. Full variable domain (missing parts from reference TRBV25-1 and TRBJ1-3): EADIYQTPRYLVIGTGKKITLECSQTMGHDKMYWYQQDPGMELHLIHYSYGVNSTEKGDLSSESTVSRIRTEHFPLTLESARPSHTSQYLCASSEYGRRGTIYFGEGSWLTVV.

This clonotype showed up just a few times. The chain employs TRBV27 and TRBJ2-1, with 8 bases matching TRBD2. The trim removed 0 bases at V and 3 bases at J, leaving 10 bases unmatched. Germline assignment: CDR1 MNHEY and CDR2 SMNVEV (reference sequence). The CDR3 extends over 18 amino acids. DNA for the CDR3: TGTGCCAGCAGTTTATCACCCCCGGGTCTAGCGGGCTACAATGAGCAGTTCTTC. It encodes CASSLSPPGLAGYNEQFF.